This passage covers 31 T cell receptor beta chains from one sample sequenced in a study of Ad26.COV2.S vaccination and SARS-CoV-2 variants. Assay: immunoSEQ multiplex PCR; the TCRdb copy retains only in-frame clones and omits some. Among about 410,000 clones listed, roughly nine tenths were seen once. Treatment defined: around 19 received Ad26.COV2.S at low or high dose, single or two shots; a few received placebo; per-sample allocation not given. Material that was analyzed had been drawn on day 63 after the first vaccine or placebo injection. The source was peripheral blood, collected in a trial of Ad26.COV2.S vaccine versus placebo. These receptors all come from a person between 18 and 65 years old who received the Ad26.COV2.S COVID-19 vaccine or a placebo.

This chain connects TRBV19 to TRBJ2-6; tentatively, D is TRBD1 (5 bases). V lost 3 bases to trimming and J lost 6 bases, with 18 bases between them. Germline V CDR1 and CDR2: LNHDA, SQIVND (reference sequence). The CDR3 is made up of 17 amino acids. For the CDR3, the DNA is TGTGCCAGTAGTATCGCGTTGACAGTAGCTGTGGCCAACGTCCTGACTTTC. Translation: CASSIALTVAVANVLTF.

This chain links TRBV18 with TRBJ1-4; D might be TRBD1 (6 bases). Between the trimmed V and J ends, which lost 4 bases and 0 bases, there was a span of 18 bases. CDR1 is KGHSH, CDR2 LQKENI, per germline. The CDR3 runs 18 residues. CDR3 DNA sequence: TGTGCCAGCTCACGCTTGCCAGGGGAGTCGGCAACTAATGAAAAACTGTTTTTT. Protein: CASSRLPGESATNEKLFF.

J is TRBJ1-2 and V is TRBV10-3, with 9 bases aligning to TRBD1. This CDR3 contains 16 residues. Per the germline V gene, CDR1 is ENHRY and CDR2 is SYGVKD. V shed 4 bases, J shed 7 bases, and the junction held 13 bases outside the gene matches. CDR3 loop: CAISGDLTGGVVGYTF. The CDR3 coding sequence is TGTGCCATCAGTGGAGACCTGACAGGGGGGGTAGTTGGCTACACCTTC.

DNA of the CDR3: TGTGCCAGCAGTTTACACGGACAGGGGACTTCCACTGAAGCTTTCTTT. This gives the protein CASSLHGQGTSTEAFF. This chain links TRBV6-5 with TRBJ1-1, with TRBD1 matching 9 bases. Looked up from germline, CDR1 is MNHEY and CDR2 is SVGAGI. V lost 4 bases to trimming and J lost 4 bases; unmatched junction nucleotides: 10. The CDR3 runs 16 residues.

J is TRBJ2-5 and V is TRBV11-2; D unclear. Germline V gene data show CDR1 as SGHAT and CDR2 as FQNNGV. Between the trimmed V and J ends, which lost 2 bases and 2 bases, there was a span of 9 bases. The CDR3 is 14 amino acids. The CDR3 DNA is TGTGCCAGCAGCTTAACCGGGCAGCAAGAGACCCAGTACTTC. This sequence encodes CASSLTGQQETQYF.

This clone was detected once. This CDR3 is CASSQDGGQETQYF. In DNA, the CDR3 is TGTGCCAGCAGCCAAGACGGGGGACAAGAGACCCAGTACTTC. V gene TRBV3-1 (or the pseudogene TRBV3-2) combines with J gene TRBJ2-5; D perhaps matches TRBD2 (6 bases). Germline CDR1 is LGHDT and CDR2 is YNNKEL (reference sequence). This CDR3 spans 14 amino acids. V lost 0 bases to trimming and J lost 2 bases, with 7 bases between them.

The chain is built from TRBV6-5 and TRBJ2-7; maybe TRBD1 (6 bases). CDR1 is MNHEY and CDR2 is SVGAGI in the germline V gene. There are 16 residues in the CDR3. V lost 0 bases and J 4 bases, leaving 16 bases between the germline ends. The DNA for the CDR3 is TGTGCCAGCAGTTACTCTGAAGGGGGATCGGGGTACGAGCAGTACTTC. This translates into CASSYSEGGSGYEQYF.

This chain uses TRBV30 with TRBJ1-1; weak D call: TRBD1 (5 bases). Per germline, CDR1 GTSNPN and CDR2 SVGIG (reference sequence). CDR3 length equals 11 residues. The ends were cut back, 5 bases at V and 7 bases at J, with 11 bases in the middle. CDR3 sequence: CAWSAGNEAFF. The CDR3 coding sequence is TGTGCCTGGTCGGCAGGGAATGAAGCTTTCTTT. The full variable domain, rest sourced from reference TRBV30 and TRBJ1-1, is SQTIHQWPATLVQPVGSPLSLECTVEGTSNPNLYWYRQAAGRGLQLLFYSVGIGQISSEVPQNLSASRPQDRQFILSSKKLLLSDSGFYLCAWSAGNEAFFGQGTRLTVV.

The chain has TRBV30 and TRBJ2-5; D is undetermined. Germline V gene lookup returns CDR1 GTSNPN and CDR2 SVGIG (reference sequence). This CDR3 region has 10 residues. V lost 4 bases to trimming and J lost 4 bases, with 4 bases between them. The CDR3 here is CAWMRETQYF. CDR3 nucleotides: TGTGCCTGGATGAGAGAGACCCAGTACTTC.

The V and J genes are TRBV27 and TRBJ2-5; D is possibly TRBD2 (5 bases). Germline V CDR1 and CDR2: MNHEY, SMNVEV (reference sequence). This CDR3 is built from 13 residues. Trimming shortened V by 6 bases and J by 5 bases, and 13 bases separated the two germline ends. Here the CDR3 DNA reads TGTGCCAGCAGCCCAACTAGTTGGGAGACCCAGTACTTC. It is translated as CASSPTSWETQYF.

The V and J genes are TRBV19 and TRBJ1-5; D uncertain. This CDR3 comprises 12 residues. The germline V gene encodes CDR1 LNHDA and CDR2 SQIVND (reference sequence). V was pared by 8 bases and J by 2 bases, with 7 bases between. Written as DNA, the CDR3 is TGTGCCAGTCAGAGTGGCAATCAGCCCCAGCATTTT. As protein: CASQSGNQPQHF. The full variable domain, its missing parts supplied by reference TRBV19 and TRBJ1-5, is DGGITQSPKYLFRKEGQNVTLSCEQNLNHDAMYWYRQDPGQGLRLIYYSQIVNDFQKGDIAEGYSVSREKKESFPLTVTSAQKNPTAFYLCASQSGNQPQHFGDGTRLSIL.

CDR3 coding DNA: TGTGCCAGTAGTATTCTCGGCGGATATGGCTACACCTTC. This gives the protein CASSILGGYGYTF. The chain joins TRBV19 to TRBJ1-2; D not resolved. Per germline, CDR1 LNHDA and CDR2 SQIVND (reference sequence). The CDR3 has 13 residues. Trimming pared 3 bases from V and 5 bases from J, leaving 10 bases between.

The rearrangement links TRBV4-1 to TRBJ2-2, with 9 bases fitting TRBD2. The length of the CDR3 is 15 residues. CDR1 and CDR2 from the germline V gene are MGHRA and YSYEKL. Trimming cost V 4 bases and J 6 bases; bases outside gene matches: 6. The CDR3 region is CASSLGGGAAGELFF. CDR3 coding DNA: TGCGCCAGCAGCCTGGGCGGGGGGGCGGCCGGGGAGCTGTTTTTT.

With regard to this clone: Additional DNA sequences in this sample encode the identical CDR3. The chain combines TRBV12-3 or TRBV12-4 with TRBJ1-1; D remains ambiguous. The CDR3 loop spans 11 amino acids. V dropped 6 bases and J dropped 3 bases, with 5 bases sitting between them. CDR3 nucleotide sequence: TGTGCCAGCAGCTTTGACACTGAAGCTTTCTTT. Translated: CASSFDTEAFF.

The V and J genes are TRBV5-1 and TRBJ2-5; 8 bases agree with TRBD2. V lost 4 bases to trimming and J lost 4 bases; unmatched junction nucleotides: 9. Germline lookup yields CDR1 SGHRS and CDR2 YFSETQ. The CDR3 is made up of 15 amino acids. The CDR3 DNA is TGCGCCAGCAGCAACAAGGGACTAGGAGGAGAGACCCAGTACTTC. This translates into CASSNKGLGGETQYF.

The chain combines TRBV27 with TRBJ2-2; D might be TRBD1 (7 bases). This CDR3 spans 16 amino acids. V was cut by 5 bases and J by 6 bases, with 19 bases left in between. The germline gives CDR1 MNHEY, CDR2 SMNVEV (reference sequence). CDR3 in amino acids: CASSSTTGRGAGELFF. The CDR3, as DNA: TGTGCCAGCAGTAGTACGACAGGGCGGGGAGCCGGGGAGCTGTTTTTT.

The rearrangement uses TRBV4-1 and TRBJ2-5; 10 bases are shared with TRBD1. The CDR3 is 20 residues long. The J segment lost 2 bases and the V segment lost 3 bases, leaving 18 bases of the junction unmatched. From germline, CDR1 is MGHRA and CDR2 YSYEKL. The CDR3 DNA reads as TGCGCCAGCAGCCATTTCTTACTCGGGACAGGGGTCGTGAGTCAAGAGACCCAGTACTTC. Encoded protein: CASSHFLLGTGVVSQETQYF.

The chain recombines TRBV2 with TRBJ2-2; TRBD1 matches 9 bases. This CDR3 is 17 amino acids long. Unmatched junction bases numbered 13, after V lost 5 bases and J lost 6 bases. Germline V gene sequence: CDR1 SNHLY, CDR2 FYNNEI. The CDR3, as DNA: TGTGCCAGCAGTAACAGGGGGCGACTACTTGGGGCCGGGGAGCTGTTTTTT. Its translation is CASSNRGRLLGAGELFF.

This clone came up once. The CDR3 sequence: CASSLGTGVVETQYF. CDR3 in DNA: TGCGCCAGCAGCTTGGGGACAGGGGTCGTGGAGACCCAGTACTTC. The V call is TRBV5-1, the J call TRBJ2-5; 9 positions agree with TRBD1. The V segment lost 0 bases and the J segment 5 bases; nucleotides outside the gene matches: 5. CDR1 is SGHRS and CDR2 is YFSETQ in the germline V gene. There are 15 residues in the CDR3.

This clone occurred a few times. The CDR3 region is CASSPGTHQETQYF. In DNA form, the CDR3 reads TGTGCCAGCAGCCCCGGGACTCACCAAGAGACCCAGTACTTC. The rearrangement uses TRBV11-1 and TRBJ2-5, with D perhaps TRBD2 (6 bases). The CDR3 spans 14 residues. The germline CDR1 and CDR2 sequences are SGHAT and FQDESV (reference sequence). The V end lost 5 bases, the J end lost 0 bases, and 10 bases lay between the germline ends.

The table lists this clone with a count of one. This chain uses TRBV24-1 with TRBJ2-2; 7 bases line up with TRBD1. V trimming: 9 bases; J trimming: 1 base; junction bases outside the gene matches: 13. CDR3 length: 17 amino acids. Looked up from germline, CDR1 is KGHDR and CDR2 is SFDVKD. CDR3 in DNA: TGTGCCACCGCCCCAGGGGGACGCTCGAAGAACACCGGGGAGCTGTTTTTT. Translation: CATAPGGRSKNTGELFF.

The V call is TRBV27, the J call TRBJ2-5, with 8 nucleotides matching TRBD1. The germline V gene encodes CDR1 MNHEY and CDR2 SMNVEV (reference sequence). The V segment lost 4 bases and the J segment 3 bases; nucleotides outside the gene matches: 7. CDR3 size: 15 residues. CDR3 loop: CASSSLGQGEETQYF. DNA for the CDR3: TGTGCCAGCAGTTCATTAGGACAGGGTGAAGAGACCCAGTACTTC.

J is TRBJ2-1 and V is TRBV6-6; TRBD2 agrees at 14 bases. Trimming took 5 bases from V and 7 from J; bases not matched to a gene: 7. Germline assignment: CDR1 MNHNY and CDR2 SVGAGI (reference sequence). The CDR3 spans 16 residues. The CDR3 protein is CASSRLAGGPGNEQFF. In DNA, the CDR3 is TGTGCCAGCAGTCGACTAGCGGGGGGGCCAGGGAATGAGCAGTTCTTC.

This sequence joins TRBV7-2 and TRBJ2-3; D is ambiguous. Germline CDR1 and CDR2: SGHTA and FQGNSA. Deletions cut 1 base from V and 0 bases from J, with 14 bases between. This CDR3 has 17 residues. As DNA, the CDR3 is TGTGCCAGCAGCTTAGGAGAGTTGGGCAGGAGCACAGATACGCAGTATTTT. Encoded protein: CASSLGELGRSTDTQYF.

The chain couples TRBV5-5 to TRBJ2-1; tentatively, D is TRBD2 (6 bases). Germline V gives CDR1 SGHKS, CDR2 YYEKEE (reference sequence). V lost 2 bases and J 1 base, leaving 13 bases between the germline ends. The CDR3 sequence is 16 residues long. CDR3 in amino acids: CASSFWDWLSYNEQFF. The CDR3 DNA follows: TGTGCCAGCAGCTTCTGGGACTGGCTGTCCTACAATGAGCAGTTCTTC.

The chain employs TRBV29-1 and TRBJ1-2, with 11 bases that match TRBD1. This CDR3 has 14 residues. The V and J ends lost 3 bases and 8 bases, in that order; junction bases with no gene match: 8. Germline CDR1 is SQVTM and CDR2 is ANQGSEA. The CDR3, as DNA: TGCAGCGTTGATGGACAGGGGGCTTTGGAGGGCTACACCTTC. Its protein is CSVDGQGALEGYTF.

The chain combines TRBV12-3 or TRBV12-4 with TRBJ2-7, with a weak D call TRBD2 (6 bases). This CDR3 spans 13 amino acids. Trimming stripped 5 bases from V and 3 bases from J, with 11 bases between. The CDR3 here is CASSPGLLYEQYF. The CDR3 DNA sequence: TGTGCCAGCAGTCCGGGACTCCTCTACGAGCAGTACTTC.

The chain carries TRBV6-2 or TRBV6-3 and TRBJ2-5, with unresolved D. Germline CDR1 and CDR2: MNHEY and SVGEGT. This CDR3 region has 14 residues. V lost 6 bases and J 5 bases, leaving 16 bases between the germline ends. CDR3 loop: CASSQPTGPETQYF. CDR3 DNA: TGTGCCAGCAGCCAACCGACCGGACCCGAGACCCAGTACTTC.

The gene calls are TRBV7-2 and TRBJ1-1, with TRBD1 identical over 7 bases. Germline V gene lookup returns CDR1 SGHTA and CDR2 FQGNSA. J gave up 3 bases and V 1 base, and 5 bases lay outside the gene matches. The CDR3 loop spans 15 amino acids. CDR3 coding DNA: TGTGCCAGCAGCTTAGTCGGGACAGCCGACACTGAAGCTTTCTTT. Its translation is CASSLVGTADTEAFF. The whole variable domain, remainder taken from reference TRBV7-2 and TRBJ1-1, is GAGVSQSPSNKVTEKGKDVELRCDPISGHTALYWYRQSLGQGLEFLIYFQGNSAPDKSGLPSDRFSAERTGGSVSTLTIQRTQQEDSAVYLCASSLVGTADTEAFFGQGTRLTVV.

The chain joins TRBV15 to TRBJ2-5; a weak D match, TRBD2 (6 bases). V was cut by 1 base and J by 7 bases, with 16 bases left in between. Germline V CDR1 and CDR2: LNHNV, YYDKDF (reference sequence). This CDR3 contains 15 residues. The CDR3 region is CATSRGGSGRRTQYF. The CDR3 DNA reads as TGTGCCACCAGCAGAGGTGGTAGCGGAAGACGGACCCAGTACTTC.

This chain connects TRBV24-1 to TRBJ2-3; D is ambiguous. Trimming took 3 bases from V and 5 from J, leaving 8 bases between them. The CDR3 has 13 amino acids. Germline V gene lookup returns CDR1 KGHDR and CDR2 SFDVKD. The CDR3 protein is CATSDRYVDTQYF. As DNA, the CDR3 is TGTGCCACCAGTGATCGATACGTAGATACGCAGTATTTT.